What follows describes a single T cell receptor beta chain. Its antigen is currently unknown. Profiling relied on immunoSEQ multiplex PCR, and the TCRdb table lists in-frame clones only, not all of them. The table records 150,000 or so clones, roughly 76% of them present only once. This sample is part of a study of cytotoxic CD8 clonotypes in ibrutinib-treated CLL. Whole-study context: Patients: more than 10 relapsed/refractory, more than 14 treatment-naive, fewer than 18 IGHV unmutated. Study-wide results and limits: Patients had baseline clonality above age-matched healthy donors, and this clonality moved with circulating CD8+ T-cell counts.

V lost 5 bases to trimming and J lost 8 bases; unmatched junction nucleotides: 4. Germline V gene lookup returns CDR1 MNHNS and CDR2 SASEGT. This CDR3 is 12 amino acids long. The V gene is TRBV6-1, the J gene TRBJ1-1; 8 bases agree with TRBD1. The sequencing used PBMCs, collected after 24 months of ibrutinib treatment. The origin of this receptor is a human donor with chronic lymphocytic leukemia. The CDR3 nucleotides read TGTGCCAGCAGTAAACGACAGGGGGAAGCTTTCTTT. It codes for CASSKRQGEAFF.